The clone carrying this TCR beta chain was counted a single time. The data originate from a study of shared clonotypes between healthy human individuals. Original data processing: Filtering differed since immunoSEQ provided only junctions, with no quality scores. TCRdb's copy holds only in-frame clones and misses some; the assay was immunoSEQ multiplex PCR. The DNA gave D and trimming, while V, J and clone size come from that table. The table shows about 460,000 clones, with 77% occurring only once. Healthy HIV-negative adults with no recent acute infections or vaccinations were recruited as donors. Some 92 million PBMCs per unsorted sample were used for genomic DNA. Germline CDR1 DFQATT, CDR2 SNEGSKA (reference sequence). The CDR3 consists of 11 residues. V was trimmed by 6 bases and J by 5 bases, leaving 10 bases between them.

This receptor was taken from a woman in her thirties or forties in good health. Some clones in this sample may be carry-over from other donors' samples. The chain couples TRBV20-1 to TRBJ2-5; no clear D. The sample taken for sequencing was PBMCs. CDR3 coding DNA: TGCAGTGCCCGCCCCTATGAGACCCAGTACTTC. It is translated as CSARPYETQYF.